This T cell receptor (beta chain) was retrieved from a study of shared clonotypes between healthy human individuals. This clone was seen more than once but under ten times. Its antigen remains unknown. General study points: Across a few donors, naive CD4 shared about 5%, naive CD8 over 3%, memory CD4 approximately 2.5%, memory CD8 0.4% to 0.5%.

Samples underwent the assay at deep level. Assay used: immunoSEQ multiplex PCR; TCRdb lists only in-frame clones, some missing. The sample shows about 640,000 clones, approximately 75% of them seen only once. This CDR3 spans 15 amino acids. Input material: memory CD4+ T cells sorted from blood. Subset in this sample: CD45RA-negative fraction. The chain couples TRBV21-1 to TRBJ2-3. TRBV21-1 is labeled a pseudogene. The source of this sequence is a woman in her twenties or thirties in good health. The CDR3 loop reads CASSRGRYQTDTQYF. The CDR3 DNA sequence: TGTGCCAGCAGTAGGGGACGTTACCAGACAGATACGCAGTATTTT.